This is a list of T cell receptor beta chains from one sample in a study of blood T cell repertoires in COVID-19. Repertoires were generated with immunoSEQ multiplex PCR, while TCRdb's copy carries only in-frame clones and drops some. The sample contains around 300,000 clones, 80% to 90% of which appear only once. Sequenced input: PBMCs or T cells enriched from blood (not recorded which). The source is a woman younger than 35 who had recovered from COVID-19. Each CDR3 is given with its conserved first and last residue. The D gene is left open where the match is weak. Clone size is stated in some rows and not others, as once, few, many or a class when expanded.

d_call j_call v_call clone_size cdr3_nt cdr3_aa
TRBD2 TRBJ2-3 TRBV9 once TGTGCCAGCAGCTCCCAGCCCGGACTAGCGGGGGGGCTGAGCACAGATACGCAGTATTTT CASSSQPGLAGGLSTDTQYF
. TRBJ2-3 TRBV5-1 . TGCGCCAGCAGCTTGGGGTCGGGATCTAGCACAGATACGCAGTATTTT CASSLGSGSSTDTQYF
TRBD1 TRBJ1-3 TRBV23-1 . TGCGCCAGCAGTGAAACCGGGACAGGGTTTGATAGAAACACCATATATTTT CASSETGTGFDRNTIYF
. TRBJ2-5 TRBV4-1 . TGCGCCAGCAGCCAAGGAGGGAAAGAGACCCAGTACTTC CASSQGGKETQYF
. TRBJ1-1 TRBV19 . TGTGCCAGTAGTATAGACAGGGAGGGCACTGAAGCTTTCTTT CASSIDREGTEAFF
. TRBJ2-4 TRBV14 . TGTGCCAGCAGCCTGACAGTAGCCAAAAACATTCAGTACTTC CASSLTVAKNIQYF
. TRBJ1-6 TRBV28 . TGTGCCAGCAGTACCCACAGGGATTATTCACCCCTCCACTTT CASSTHRDYSPLHF
TRBD1 TRBJ2-7 TRBV7-2 . TGTGCCAGCAGCTTAGGGGGGTCGACAGGGACCTACGAGCAGTACTTC CASSLGGSTGTYEQYF
TRBD1 TRBJ1-1 TRBV6-2/TRBV6-3 . TGTGCCAGCAGCAGGACCCGGGACAGCCATGAAACTGAAGCTTTCTTT CASSRTRDSHETEAFF
. TRBJ1-4 TRBV6-4 . TGTGCCAGGTGTCAGGGATACTGCTCAGGTAATGAAAAACTGTTTTTT CARCQGYCSGNEKLFF
TRBD2 TRBJ2-3 TRBV7-2 . TGTGCCAGCAGCTTAGGAGGGCGGGGGGGCCCAGATACGCAGTATTTT CASSLGGRGGPDTQYF
. TRBJ2-7 TRBV12-5 . TGTGCTAGTGGTCCGAGTTCCTACGAGCAGTACTTC CASGPSSYEQYF
TRBD1 TRBJ2-3 TRBV4-1 . TGCGCCAGCAGCCTGACAGGGTTAGACACAGATACGCAGTATTTT CASSLTGLDTDTQYF
TRBD1 TRBJ2-7 TRBV7-2 . TGTGCCAGCAGCCACAGGGGGACCGGCGAGCAGTACTTC CASSHRGTGEQYF
. TRBJ2-1 TRBV5-6 . TGTGCCAGCAGCTTGAGGCACTCCCTCGGGAATGAGCAGTTCTTC CASSLRHSLGNEQFF
. TRBJ1-5 TRBV4-1 once TGCGCCAGCAGCCAAGTCTACTCTAGCAATCAGCCCCAGCATTTT CASSQVYSSNQPQHF
TRBD2 TRBJ2-7 TRBV6-2/TRBV6-3 . TGTGCCAGCAGTTACTCGTGGGCTAGCGGGGGGAAGTACTCCTACGAGCAGTACTTC CASSYSWASGGKYSYEQYF
. TRBJ2-7 TRBV11-3 . TGTGCCAGCAGCTTCCCCGGGTTGAACAACGAGCAGTACTTC CASSFPGLNNEQYF
. TRBJ2-2 TRBV7-9 . TGTGCCAGCAGCTTTGGACAGCCAAGCACCGGGGAGCTGTTTTTT CASSFGQPSTGELFF
TRBD1 TRBJ1-1 TRBV19 . TGTGCCAGTAGTATGGGACAGGGGTCTGAAGCTTTCTTT CASSMGQGSEAFF
TRBD1 TRBJ1-2 TRBV12-3/TRBV12-4 once TGTGCCAGCGGACAGGATTACTATGGCTACACCTTC CASGQDYYGYTF
TRBD1 TRBJ1-2 TRBV10-3 . TGTGCCATCAGTGAAGACAGGGACTATGGCTACACCTTC CAISEDRDYGYTF
TRBD2 TRBJ2-5 TRBV5-1 . TGCGCCAGCAGCCCGGGACTAGCGGGGGACAGTAAAGAGACCCAGTACTTC CASSPGLAGDSKETQYF
. TRBJ1-3 TRBV4-2 . TGTGCCAGCAGCCAAGTGAGACAGCACTCTGGAAACACCATATATTTT CASSQVRQHSGNTIYF
. TRBJ1-2 TRBV29-1 . TGCAGCGTTGACCGCCTACAGGATAACTATGGCTACACCTTC CSVDRLQDNYGYTF
. TRBJ2-7 TRBV2 . TGTGCCAGCAGTGAATTGCCAGGCTACTACGAGCAGTACTTC CASSELPGYYEQYF